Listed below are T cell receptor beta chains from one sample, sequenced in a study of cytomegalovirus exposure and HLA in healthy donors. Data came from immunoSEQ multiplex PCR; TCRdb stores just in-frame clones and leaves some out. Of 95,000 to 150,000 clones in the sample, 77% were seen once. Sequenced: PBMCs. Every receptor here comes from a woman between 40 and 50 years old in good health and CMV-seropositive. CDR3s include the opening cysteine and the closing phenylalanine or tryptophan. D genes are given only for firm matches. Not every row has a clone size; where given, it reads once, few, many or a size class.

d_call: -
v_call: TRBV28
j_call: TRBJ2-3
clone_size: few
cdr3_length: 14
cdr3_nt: TGTGCCAGCAGTTTAGGAGGTGCGACAGATACGCAGTATTTT
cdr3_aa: CASSLGGATDTQYF

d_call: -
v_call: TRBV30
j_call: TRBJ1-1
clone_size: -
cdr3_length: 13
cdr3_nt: TGTGCCTGGAGGCGGGGGAGGGAGACTGAAGCTTTCTTT
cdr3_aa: CAWRRGRETEAFF

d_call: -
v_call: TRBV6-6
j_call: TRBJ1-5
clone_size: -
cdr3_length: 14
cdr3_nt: TGTGCCAGCAGTTACCGAGACAGCGATCAGCCCCAGCATTTT
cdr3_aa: CASSYRDSDQPQHF

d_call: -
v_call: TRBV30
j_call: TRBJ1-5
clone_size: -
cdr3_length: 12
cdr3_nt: TGTGCCTGGAGTGGAAGGGGTCAGCCCCAGCATTTT
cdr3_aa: CAWSGRGQPQHF

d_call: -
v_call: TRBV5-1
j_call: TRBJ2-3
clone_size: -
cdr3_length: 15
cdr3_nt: TGCGCCAGCAGCTCCGGGAGCGGAGGCACAGATACGCAGTATTTT
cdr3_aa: CASSSGSGGTDTQYF

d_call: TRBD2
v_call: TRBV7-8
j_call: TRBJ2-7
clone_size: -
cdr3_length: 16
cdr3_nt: TGTGCCAGCAGCGGCGAAACGGGACTAGCGGACTACGAGCAGTACTTC
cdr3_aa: CASSGETGLADYEQYF

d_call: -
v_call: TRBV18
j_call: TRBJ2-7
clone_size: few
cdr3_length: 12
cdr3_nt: TGTGCCAGCTCCTCGACTCGCTACGAGCAGTACTTC
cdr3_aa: CASSSTRYEQYF

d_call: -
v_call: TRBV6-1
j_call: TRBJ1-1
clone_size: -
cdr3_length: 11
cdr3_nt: TGTGCCAGCAGGGGAGGGACTGAAGCTTTCTTT
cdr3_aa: CASRGGTEAFF

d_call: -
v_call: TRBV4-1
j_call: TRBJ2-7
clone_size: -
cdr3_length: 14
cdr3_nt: TGCGCCAGCAGCCAAGATCCTACGCGCTACGAGCAGTACTTC
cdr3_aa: CASSQDPTRYEQYF

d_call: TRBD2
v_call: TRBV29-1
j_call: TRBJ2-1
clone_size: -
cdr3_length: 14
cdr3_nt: TGCAGCGTTGGGGGGACTAGCGGGAGCATTGAGCAGTTCTTC
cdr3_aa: CSVGGTSGSIEQFF

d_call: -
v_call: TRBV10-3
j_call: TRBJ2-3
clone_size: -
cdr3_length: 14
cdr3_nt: TGTGCCATCAGGCCCGCAGGGGACACAGATACGCAGTATTTT
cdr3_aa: CAIRPAGDTDTQYF

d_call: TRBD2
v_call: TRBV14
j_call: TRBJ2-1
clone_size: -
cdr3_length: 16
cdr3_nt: TGTGCCAGCAGCCAACCCTTAGCGGGAGGGTACAATGAGCAGTTCTTC
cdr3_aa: CASSQPLAGGYNEQFF

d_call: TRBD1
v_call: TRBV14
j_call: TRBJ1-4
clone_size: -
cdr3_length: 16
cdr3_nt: TGTGCCAGCAGCCCCTCTGGGGGACAGGGTGCCGAAAAACTGTTTTTT
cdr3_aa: CASSPSGGQGAEKLFF

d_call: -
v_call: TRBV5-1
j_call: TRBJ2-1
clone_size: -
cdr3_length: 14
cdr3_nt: TGCGCCAGCAGCTTGGGGGTCCCATCGGGTGAGCAGTTCTTC
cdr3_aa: CASSLGVPSGEQFF

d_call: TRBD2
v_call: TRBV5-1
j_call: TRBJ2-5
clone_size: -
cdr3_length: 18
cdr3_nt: TGCGCCAGCAGCTTGTACAGGGAGACTAGCGGGAGGGAAGAGACCCAGTACTTC
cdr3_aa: CASSLYRETSGREETQYF

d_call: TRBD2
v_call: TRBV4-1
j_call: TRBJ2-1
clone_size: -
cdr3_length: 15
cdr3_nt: TGCGCCAGCAGCCGCCTTGGCGGGAGCGGTAATGAGCAGTTCTTC
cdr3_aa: CASSRLGGSGNEQFF

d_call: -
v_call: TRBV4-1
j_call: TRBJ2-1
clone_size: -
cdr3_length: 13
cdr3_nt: TGCGCCAGCAGCCCCCCTCAAGCCGCGGAGCAGTTCTTC
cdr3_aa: CASSPPQAAEQFF

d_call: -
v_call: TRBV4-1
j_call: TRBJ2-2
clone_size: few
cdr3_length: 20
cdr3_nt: TGCGCCAGCAGCCAAAGGCGGCTGTGGGGGACAGCGGGAGAACCCGGGGAGCTGTTTTTT
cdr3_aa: CASSQRRLWGTAGEPGELFF

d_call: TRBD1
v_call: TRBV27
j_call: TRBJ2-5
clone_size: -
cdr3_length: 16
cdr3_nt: TGTGCCAGCAGTTTATTAGCGGACAGGGGGCCAGAGACCCAGTACTTC
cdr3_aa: CASSLLADRGPETQYF

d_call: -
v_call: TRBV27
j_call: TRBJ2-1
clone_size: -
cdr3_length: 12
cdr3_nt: TGTGCCAGCAGTTTATACGGTGATGAGCAGTTCTTC
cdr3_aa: CASSLYGDEQFF

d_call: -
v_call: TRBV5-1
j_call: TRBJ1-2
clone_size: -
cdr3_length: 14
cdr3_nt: TGCGCCAGCAGCTTGGGGTCAGGGAGGGATGGCTACACCTTC
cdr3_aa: CASSLGSGRDGYTF

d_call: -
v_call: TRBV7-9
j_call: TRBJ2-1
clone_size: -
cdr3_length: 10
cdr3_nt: TGTGCCAGCAGCCAATATGAGCAGTTCTTC
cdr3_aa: CASSQYEQFF

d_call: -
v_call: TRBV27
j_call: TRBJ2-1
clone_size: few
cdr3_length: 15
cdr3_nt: TGTGCCAGCAGTCCCCTTGCGGGGTTTTACAATGAGCAGTTCTTC
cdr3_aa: CASSPLAGFYNEQFF

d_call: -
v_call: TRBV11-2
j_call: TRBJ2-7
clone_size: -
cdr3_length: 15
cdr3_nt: TGTGCCAGCAGCTTAGTACAGGGCGAACGTGGCGAGCAGTACTTC
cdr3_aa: CASSLVQGERGEQYF

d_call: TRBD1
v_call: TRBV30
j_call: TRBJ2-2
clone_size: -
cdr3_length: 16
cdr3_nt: TGTGCCTGGAGCCCCACGGGGACAGTCTTCACCGGGGAGCTGTTTTTT
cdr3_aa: CAWSPTGTVFTGELFF

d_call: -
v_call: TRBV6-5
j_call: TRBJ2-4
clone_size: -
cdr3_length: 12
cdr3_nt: TGTGCCAGCACGTCTGCCGGGGACATTCAGTACTTC
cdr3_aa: CASTSAGDIQYF

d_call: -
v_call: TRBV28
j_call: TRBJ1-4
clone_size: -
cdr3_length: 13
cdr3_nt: TGTGCCAGCAGTGTAAGACAAGGTGAAAAACTGTTTTTT
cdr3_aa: CASSVRQGEKLFF

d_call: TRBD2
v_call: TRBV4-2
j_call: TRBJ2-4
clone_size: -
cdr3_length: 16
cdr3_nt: TGTGCCAGCAGCCAAGAGAGAGGGGGACTAGTAAACATTCAGTACTTC
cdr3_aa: CASSQERGGLVNIQYF

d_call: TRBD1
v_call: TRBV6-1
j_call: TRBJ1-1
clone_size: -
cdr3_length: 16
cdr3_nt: TGTGCCAGCAGTGAAATGACAGGGGGTATGAACACTGAAGCTTTCTTT
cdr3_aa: CASSEMTGGMNTEAFF